These 6 T cell receptor beta chains were all obtained from the same sample, sequenced in a study of patients and donors after allogeneic stem cell transplantation. Each CDR3 protein is one row after TCRdb ran MiXCR on the RT-PCR reads. The table lists 85,000 to 90,000 distinct CDR3 sequences, roughly 50% of them singletons. What was sequenced was blood, either unsorted or a sorted T cell fraction (not recorded which). The source is a human donor who was either an allogeneic HSCT recipient or a stem cell or donor lymphocyte infusion donor (not recorded which). It is not recorded whose cells these are; they may come from a transplant donor.

The gene calls are TRBV5-1 and TRBJ1-1; no clear D gene. V gave up 3 bases and J gave up 2 bases, with 14 bases separating them. Germline V lookup: CDR1 SGHRS, CDR2 YFSETQ. The CDR3 has 15 amino acids. This chain's CDR3 is CASSWRPSVNTEAFF. CDR3 coding DNA: TGCGCCAGCAGCTGGCGACCTTCCGTAAACACTGAAGCTTTCTTT.

This clonotype was counted between two and nine times. The V call is TRBV5-1, the J call TRBJ1-4; D might be TRBD1 (5 bases). Germline assignment: CDR1 SGHRS and CDR2 YFSETQ. Trimming shortened V by 4 bases and J by 8 bases, and 18 bases separated the two germline ends. The CDR3 runs 15 residues. CDR3 region: CASSLWGSQEEKLFF. The CDR3 DNA follows: TGCGCCAGCAGCCTGTGGGGGTCACAGGAGGAAAAACTGTTTTTT.

V is TRBV9 and J is TRBJ2-7, with D possibly TRBD2 on 5 matching bases. CDR3 length equals 18 residues. Germline V CDR1 and CDR2: SGDLS, YYNGEE. The V end lost 0 bases, the J end lost 4 bases, and 23 bases lay between the germline ends. This chain's CDR3 is CASSVGPGTAARGYEQYF. In DNA, the CDR3 is TGTGCCAGCAGCGTAGGGCCTGGAACAGCGGCGCGCGGTTACGAGCAGTACTTC.

A remark on this clonotype: The junction and the germline gene differ at one end; a read error may be behind it. The rearrangement joins TRBV7-7 to TRBJ2-1; 9 bases agree with TRBD2. The CDR3 runs 15 residues. CDR1 is SSHAT, CDR2 FNYEAQ, per germline (reference sequence). The CDR3 DNA sequence: TGTGCTAGCAGCAGGACTAGCGAACCCTACAATGAGCAGTTCTTC. Its protein is CASSRTSEPYNEQFF.

This clonotype was counted many times. The V and J genes are TRBV12-3 or TRBV12-4 and TRBJ1-1; D not certain. Trimming shortened V by 5 bases and J by 0 bases, and 4 bases separated the two germline ends. The CDR3 runs 12 residues. Here the CDR3 reads CASSRVNTEAFF. The CDR3 nucleotides read TGTGCCAGCAGTCGGGTGAACACTGAAGCTTTCTTT.

The rearrangement uses TRBV4-3 and TRBJ1-2; no firm D call. From germline, CDR1 is LGHNA and CDR2 YSLEER. The CDR3 is made up of 14 amino acids. Trimming took 1 base from V and 8 from J, leaving 14 bases between them. CDR3 loop: CASSQVNWEAGYTF. The CDR3 DNA sequence: TGCGCCAGCAGCCAAGTGAACTGGGAGGCCGGCTACACCTTC.